The 3 T cell receptor beta chains below come from one sample, sequenced in a study of immune heterogeneity within non-small cell lung tumors. It was with 32 V and 13 J primers that multiplex PCR amplified TCR beta CDR3. One entry per CDR3 protein results from TCRdb running MiXCR on the multiplex PCR reads. The sample shows roughly 14,000 distinct CDR3 sequences, 25% to 35% of them seen only once. The template consisted of bulk tumor genomic DNA, with about 0.65 ug used per sample. Each primary tumor yielded several biopsies, collected far apart from one another at surgery. Curative surgical treatment was performed in patients who had newly diagnosed, untreated non-small cell lung cancer. Sequenced input: lung tumor tissue. The source of these receptors is a man between 35 and 55 years old with non-small cell lung cancer.

By proportion, this clonotype is medium-sized. The rearrangement links TRBV6-1 to TRBJ2-7; TRBD2 matches 7 bases. The CDR3 is 14 residues long. CDR1 and CDR2 (germline): MNHNS, SASEGT. After removal of 10 bases from V and 3 bases from J, the junction contained 12 bases not matched to a gene. The CDR3: CATGTGGRGYEQYF. The CDR3 nucleotides read TGTGCCACTGGGACCGGGGGGAGGGGCTACGAGCAGTACTTC.

As to this clonotype: Possible read error: a much larger clone is one base away. The V gene is TRBV3-1, the J gene TRBJ2-2; a possible D gene is TRBD2 (6 bases). CDR3 length equals 16 residues. CDR1 is LGHDT, CDR2 YNNKEL, per germline (reference sequence). V was shortened by 5 bases and J by 6 bases, with 19 bases between the two germline ends. For the CDR3, the DNA is TGTGCCAGCAGCTCGACTGGCGGGAATGTAGCCGGGGAGCTGTTTTTT. Translated, it gives CASSSTGGNVAGELFF. The full variable domain, completed using reference TRBV3-1 and TRBJ2-2, is DTAVSQTPKYLVTQMGNDKSIKCEQNLGHDTMYWYKQDSKKFLKIMFSYNNKELIINETVPNRFSPKSPDKAHLNLHINSLELGDSAVYFCASSSTGGNVAGELFFGEGSRLTVL.

This clonotype rates as medium-sized. The chain employs TRBV6-1 and TRBJ2-1; weak D call: TRBD2 (5 bases). CDR1 MNHNS and CDR2 SASEGT come from the germline V gene. CDR3 size: 14 residues. Between the trimmed V and J ends, which lost 7 bases and 0 bases, there was a span of 10 bases. Here the CDR3 DNA reads TGTGCCAGCAACACTAGATCCTCCTACAATGAGCAGTTCTTC. Protein sequence: CASNTRSSYNEQFF.